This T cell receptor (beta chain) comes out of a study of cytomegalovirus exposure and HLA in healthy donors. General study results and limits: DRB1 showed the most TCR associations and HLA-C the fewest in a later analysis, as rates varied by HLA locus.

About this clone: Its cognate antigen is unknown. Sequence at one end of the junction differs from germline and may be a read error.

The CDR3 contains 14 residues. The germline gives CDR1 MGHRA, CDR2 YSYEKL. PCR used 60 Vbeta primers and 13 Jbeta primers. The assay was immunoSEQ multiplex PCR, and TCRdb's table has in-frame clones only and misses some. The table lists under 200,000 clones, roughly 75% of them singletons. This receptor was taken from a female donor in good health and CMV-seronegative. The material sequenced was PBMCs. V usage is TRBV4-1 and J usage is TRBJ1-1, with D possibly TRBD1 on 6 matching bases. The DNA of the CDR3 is TGCGCCAGCAGCCAAACAGGGTCCCACTCTGAGGCTTTCTTT. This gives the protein CASSQTGSHSEAFF.